The 21 T cell receptor beta chains listed next were all sequenced from one sample in a study of CD8+ T cells in alopecia areata. cDNA reverse transcribed from extracted RNA served as the sequencing template. Assay: immunoSEQ multiplex PCR; the TCRdb copy retains only in-frame clones and omits some. The table records around 250,000 clones, around two thirds of them present only once. This material consisted of CD4+ T cells sorted from blood, taken at week 0. The source is a human donor with alopecia areata.

The chain is built from TRBV29-1 and TRBJ1-1; the D is unclear. The CDR3 runs 12 residues. V lost 8 bases, J lost 1 base, and 11 bases lay in between. Germline values: CDR1 SQVTM, CDR2 ANQGSEA. The CDR3 DNA reads as TGCAGCACCTCCCCCGGGAACACTGAAGCTTTCTTT. It is translated as CSTSPGNTEAFF. Full variable domain (remainder filled in from reference TRBV29-1 and TRBJ1-1): SAVISQKPSRDICQRGTSLTIQCQVDSQVTMMFWYRQQPGQSLTLIATANQGSEATYESGFVIDKFPISRPNLTFSTLTVSNMSPEDSSIYLCSTSPGNTEAFFGQGTRLTVV.

This clone has only a few counts. This chain joins TRBV2 and TRBJ1-1, with 9 bases aligning to TRBD1. The CDR3 runs 14 residues. CDR1 is SNHLY, CDR2 FYNNEI, per germline. Unmatched junction bases numbered 5, after V lost 7 bases and J lost 2 bases. CDR3 sequence (DNA): TGTGCCAGCATTTGGACAGGGGCCAACACTGAAGCTTTCTTT. It specifies CASIWTGANTEAFF.

A remark on this clone: The identical CDR3 is also encoded by other nucleotide sequences in the sample. The chain combines TRBV5-1 with TRBJ1-3; tentative D call: TRBD1 (5 bases). CDR1 and CDR2 from the germline V gene are SGHRS and YFSETQ. Trimming took off 4 bases at V and 0 bases at J, with 5 bases between the two ends. This CDR3 contains 13 residues. Here the CDR3 DNA reads TGCGCCAGCAGCCAGGGCTCTGGAAACACCATATATTTT. It translates to CASSQGSGNTIYF.

In this sample, this clone turned up once. The J gene is TRBJ1-2, the V gene TRBV30; a weak D match, TRBD1 (5 bases). V was shortened by 0 bases and J by 8 bases, with 10 bases between the two germline ends. Per the germline V gene, CDR1 is GTSNPN and CDR2 is SVGIG (reference sequence). The CDR3 loop spans 12 amino acids. The CDR3 protein is CAWSVGHRGYTF. As DNA, the CDR3 is TGTGCCTGGAGTGTTGGACATAGAGGCTACACCTTC.

This clone was seen only a few times. The rearrangement uses TRBV7-9 and TRBJ1-1; no clear D. Trimming left V 1 base short and J 0 bases short, with 0 bases between. This CDR3 is built from 12 residues. Germline-derived CDR1 and CDR2 are SEHNR and FQNEAQ (reference sequence). The CDR3: CASSLVNTEAFF. The DNA for the CDR3 is TGTGCCAGCAGCTTAGTGAACACTGAAGCTTTCTTT.

The chain links TRBV7-8 to TRBJ2-1; D perhaps matches TRBD1 (5 bases). The germline V gene has CDR1 SGHVS and CDR2 FQNEAQ. There are 14 residues in the CDR3. The germline V and J ends were trimmed by 1 base and 4 bases, with 8 bases remaining between them. The CDR3 sequence is CASSLEGQYNEQFF. The CDR3 region has the DNA TGTGCCAGCAGCTTAGAGGGGCAGTACAATGAGCAGTTCTTC.

This sequence joins TRBV28 and TRBJ2-7; D unclear. V was trimmed by 2 bases and J by 1 base, leaving 3 bases between them. Looked up from germline, CDR1 is MDHEN and CDR2 is SYDVKM. The length of the CDR3 is 12 residues. The CDR3 sequence is CASSLGSYEQYF. CDR3 DNA: TGTGCCAGCAGTTTAGGGTCCTACGAGCAGTACTTC. Full variable domain (outside the CDR3, taken from reference TRBV28 and TRBJ2-7): DVKVTQSSRYLVKRTGEKVFLECVQDMDHENMFWYRQDPGLGLRLIYFSYDVKMKEKGDIPEGYSVSREKKERFSLILESASTNQTSMYLCASSLGSYEQYFGPGTRLTVT.

Turning to this clone: Other DNA sequences of this sample code for an identical CDR3. This chain joins TRBV30 and TRBJ2-2; D is unclear. V was cut by 3 bases and J by 5 bases, with 4 bases left in between. The CDR3 has 11 amino acids. The germline CDR1 and CDR2 sequences are GTSNPN and SVGIG (reference sequence). The CDR3 sequence is CAWSRTGELFF. Here the CDR3 DNA reads TGTGCCTGGAGCAGGACCGGGGAGCTGTTTTTT.

This chain joins TRBV5-1 and TRBJ2-2; the D is unclear. The CDR3 covers 15 residues. Looked up from germline, CDR1 is SGHRS and CDR2 is YFSETQ. The germline V and J ends were trimmed by 4 bases and 0 bases, with 10 bases remaining between them. This chain's CDR3 is CASSPRATNTGELFF. The CDR3 DNA follows: TGCGCCAGCAGCCCCCGAGCAACGAACACCGGGGAGCTGTTTTTT.

The rearrangement joins TRBV7-8 to TRBJ1-1, with 7 nucleotides matching TRBD1. The CDR3 is 13 amino acids. Germline lookup yields CDR1 SGHVS and CDR2 FQNEAQ. The junction had 5 bases not matched to a gene; V was cut back by 4 bases and J by 6 bases. CDR3 nucleotide sequence: TGTGCCAGCAGCTCGACAGGGTATGCTGAAGCTTTCTTT. Protein: CASSSTGYAEAFF. The full variable domain, rest sourced from reference TRBV7-8 and TRBJ1-1, is GAGVSQSPRYKVAKRGQDVALRCDPISGHVSLFWYQQALGQGPEFLTYFQNEAQLDKSGLPSDRFFAERPEGSVSTLKIQRTQQEDSAVYLCASSSTGYAEAFFGQGTRLTVV.

The V and J genes are TRBV27 and TRBJ2-3; a weak D match, TRBD1 (5 bases). Trimming removed 8 bases at V and 5 bases at J, with 11 bases between. The CDR3 spans 12 residues. The germline V gene encodes CDR1 MNHEY and CDR2 SMNVEV (reference sequence). The CDR3: CASSGYGDTQYF. The CDR3 DNA reads TGTGCCAGCTCAGGGTACGGAGATACGCAGTATTTT.

Concerning this clone itself: Its ends do not fully match the called genes, so a read error is possible. The chain combines TRBV6-6 with TRBJ1-2; D is perhaps TRBD1 (6 bases). Germline V gene data show CDR1 as MNHNY and CDR2 as SVGAGI (reference sequence). This CDR3 contains 15 residues. The CDR3 DNA sequence: TGTGCCAGCAGTGACTCGACGGGGGCAGGGGATGGCTACACCTTC. Encoded protein: CASSDSTGAGDGYTF.

Note on this clone: An end of the junction differs from the germline gene, which may be a read error. The CDR3 sequence is CASSLVESETQYF. The CDR3, as DNA: TGTGCTAGCAGCTTAGTCGAGAGCGAGACCCAGTACTTC. The chain joins TRBV7-7 to TRBJ2-5; D remains ambiguous. From germline, CDR1 is SSHAT and CDR2 FNYEAQ (reference sequence). CDR3 size: 13 residues. Filled out from reference TRBV7-7 and TRBJ2-5, the complete variable domain reads GAGVSQSPRYKVTKRGQDVTLRCDPISSHATLYWYQQALGQGPEFLTYFNYEAQPDKSGLPSDRFSAERPEGSISTLTIQRTEQRDSAMYRCASSLVESETQYFGPGTRLLVL.

The genes are TRBV30 and TRBJ2-2; 8 bases agree with TRBD1. Germline V gene lookup returns CDR1 GTSNPN and CDR2 SVGIG (reference sequence). V shed 3 bases and J 4 bases; nucleotides not matched to a gene: 4. This CDR3 is built from 14 residues. CDR3 in DNA: TGTGCCTGGAGCACAGGGACAGGCACCGGGGAGCTGTTTTTT. Protein sequence: CAWSTGTGTGELFF.

V is TRBV29-1 and J is TRBJ2-2; D may correspond to TRBD1 or TRBD2 (7 bases each). V lost 6 bases, J lost 9 bases, and 17 bases lay in between. The germline CDR1 and CDR2 sequences are SQVTM and ANQGSEA. This CDR3 contains 13 residues. CDR3: CSVQRAGQWELFF. The CDR3 DNA reads as TGCAGCGTGCAAAGAGCGGGACAGTGGGAGCTGTTTTTT.

V gene TRBV7-2 combines with J gene TRBJ2-5; 7 nucleotides line up with TRBD1. Trimming cost V 5 bases and J 5 bases; bases outside gene matches: 5. The CDR3 runs to 13 residues. In germline, CDR1 is SGHTA, CDR2 FQGNSA. CDR3 protein: CASSRDRDETQYF. The CDR3 bases are TGTGCCAGCAGCCGAGACAGGGATGAGACCCAGTACTTC.

V is TRBV6-5 and J is TRBJ2-7; no reliable D call. The CDR3 runs 14 residues. Per the germline V gene, CDR1 is MNHEY and CDR2 is SVGAGI. V was trimmed by 3 bases and J by 2 bases, leaving 11 bases between them. CDR3 sequence: CASSYSLATYEQYF. The CDR3 DNA is TGTGCCAGCAGTTATAGTCTGGCCACCTACGAGCAGTACTTC.

This clone was observed a few times. The rearrangement uses TRBV29-1 and TRBJ2-3; maybe TRBD1 (5 bases). Looked up from germline, CDR1 is SQVTM and CDR2 is ANQGSEA. Between the trimmed V and J ends, which lost 3 bases and 7 bases, there was a span of 8 bases. The CDR3 sequence is 11 residues long. For the CDR3, the DNA is TGCAGCGTTGACCTGGGGCATACGCAGTATTTT. Protein product: CSVDLGHTQYF.

This clone has just one count. The chain combines TRBV29-1 with TRBJ2-2; no definite D call. In germline, CDR1 is SQVTM, CDR2 ANQGSEA. This CDR3 spans 15 amino acids. Deletions cut 0 bases from V and 5 bases from J, with 13 bases between. This CDR3 reads CSVEEAAHRTGELFF. In nucleotides, the CDR3 is TGCAGCGTTGAAGAGGCGGCCCACCGAACCGGGGAGCTGTTTTTT.

The chain is built from TRBV27 and TRBJ2-7; no definite D call. This CDR3 has 15 residues. CDR1 and CDR2 from the germline V gene are MNHEY and SMNVEV (reference sequence). V was clipped by 4 bases and J by 2 bases, with 15 bases between them. The CDR3 loop is CASSSPLRAPYEQYF. In DNA, the CDR3 is TGTGCCAGCAGTTCTCCCCTTAGGGCCCCCTACGAGCAGTACTTC.

The table lists this clone with a few counts. The genes are TRBV29-1 and TRBJ1-5; possible D gene TRBD1, 6 bases. Germline lookup yields CDR1 SQVTM and CDR2 ANQGSEA. V dropped 4 bases and J dropped 7 bases, with 14 bases sitting between them. The CDR3 runs 13 residues. CDR3 coding DNA: TGCAGCGTTGCGACAGGCCAAACCCAGCCCCAGCATTTT. Residues: CSVATGQTQPQHF.